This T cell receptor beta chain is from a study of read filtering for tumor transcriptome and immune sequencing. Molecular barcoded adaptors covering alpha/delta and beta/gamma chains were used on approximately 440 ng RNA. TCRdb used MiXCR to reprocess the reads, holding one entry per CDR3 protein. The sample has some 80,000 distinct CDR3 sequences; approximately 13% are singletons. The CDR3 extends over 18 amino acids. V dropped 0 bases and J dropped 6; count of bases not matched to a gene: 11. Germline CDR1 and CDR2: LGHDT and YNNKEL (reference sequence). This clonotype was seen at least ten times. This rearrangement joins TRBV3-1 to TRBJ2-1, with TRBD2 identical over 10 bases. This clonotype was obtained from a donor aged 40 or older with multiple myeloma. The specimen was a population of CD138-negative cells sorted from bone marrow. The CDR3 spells CASSQEVLAGVGGNEQFF. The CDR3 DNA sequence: TGTGCCAGCAGCCAAGAGGTTCTAGCGGGAGTAGGAGGCAATGAGCAGTTCTTC.